The following is a T cell receptor (beta chain) sequence with its context. Its antigen is undetermined. Germline CDR1 SGHRS, CDR2 YFSETQ. V dropped 0 bases and J dropped 2 bases, with 8 bases sitting between them. The CDR3 consists of 14 residues. Repertoires were generated with immunoSEQ multiplex PCR, while TCRdb's copy carries only in-frame clones and drops some. The table has 45,000 to 65,000 clones, 90% to 95% seen once. Specified time point: week 11, during vaccination. The content of each vaccine dose was 300 ug of mutant IDH1 20-mer peptide, and topical imiquimod accompanied it. Donor tumors were new WHO grade 3 or 4 IDH1-mutant, ATRX-lost astrocytomas. The data are from a study of a mutant IDH1 vaccine in newly diagnosed glioma. Overall study: Vaccination of patients was performed eight times, in weeks 1, 3, 5, 7, 11, 15, 19 and 23. Onset of vaccination occurred 4-6 weeks following radiotherapy alone, or with temozolomide cycles. General observations from the study: Seemingly, top peripheral T cell clonotype changes bore no relation to pseudoprogression.

The receptor was derived from a man aged 50-59 years with glioma. This specimen was PBMCs, taken from a glioma patient whose treatment included an IDH1 peptide vaccine. The chain joins TRBV5-1 to TRBJ1-1; D perhaps matches TRBD1 (6 bases). Here the CDR3 reads CASSLVRGNTEAFF. The CDR3 region has the DNA TGCGCCAGCAGCTTGGTCAGGGGAAACACTGAAGCTTTCTTT. Full variable domain (missing parts from reference TRBV5-1 and TRBJ1-1): KAGVTQTPRYLIKTRGQQVTLSCSPISGHRSVSWYQQTPGQGLQFLFEYFSETQRNKGNFPGRFSGRQFSNSRSEMNVSTLELGDSALYLCASSLVRGNTEAFFGQGTRLTVV.